This section outlines one TCR beta chain sequence together with its context. This clone turned up a few times. Its specific antigen is unknown. No base quality values were provided; no much bigger clone lies one nucleotide off. This sample includes further DNA sequences coding for the same CDR3. This sample stems from a study of blood T cell repertoires in COVID-19 (TCRdb year 2020). About the full investigation: Samples covering the acute and convalescent phases of COVID-19 were provided by collaborators in the United States, Italy and Spain. The prospective study material was composed of cDNA or gDNA derived from T cells, B-cell-depleted T cells, or PBMCs. Where available, HLA class I and class II types were obtained from metadata supplied by the sample provider rather than from assay-based typing. Deeply sampled blood TCRbeta repertoires from subjects exposed to, actively infected with, or recovered from COVID-19 were included in the dataset. Samples were obtained from the ongoing ImmuneRACE study (first 160 participants) and from 950 to 1,500 subjects provided by 6 global collaborators. Sample metadata almost always included a de-identified subject ID, COVID-19 status, age in years and sex. The repertoires were released in a freely available public database intended as a resource for research on the immune response to SARS-CoV-2. Findings and caveats that apply to the study as a whole: How much clinical and demographic metadata was included differed by source and by participant, and the metadata was provided uncurated.

The germline V gene (reference sequence) provides CDR1 LGHDT and CDR2 YNNKEL. Germline trimming: 8 bases from V, 1 base from J; junction bases outside gene matches: 1. From the cysteine through the phenylalanine, the CDR3 covers 13 amino acids. Kept here is only the CDR3 DNA, which spans 39 bases and is read in frame from base 1. The immunoSEQ Assay, a bias-controlled multiplex PCR, was used to amplify TCRbeta CDR3 regions from genomic DNA. The paper's data handling went like this. The number of nucleated cells in each sample was estimated by amplification of reference gene primers within the assay. To quantify the absolute abundance of each unique TCRbeta CDR3 rearrangement, sequence reads were collapsed and filtered. Productive Simpson clonality was computed per sample as the square root of Simpson's diversity index over productive rearrangements. Sourced from immuneACCESS, this table was stored by TCRdb with only in-frame sequences that have V and J called. A share of the clones is absent; for the studies checked, an unresolved V gene accounts for under half, and the remainder has no known explanation. The V and J calls and clone size were taken over from that table, and D and trimming were inferred from the DNA. Present in this sample are about 35,000 clones, around four fifths of which were seen just once. Together, the top ten hold approximately 3.5% of the sample.

Collaborating institutions collected whole blood in K2EDTA tubes following their own protocols. Collaborator samples were shipped for TCRbeta analysis as frozen whole blood, isolated PBMCs, or DNA extracted from either sample type. The sequence came from a man aged 45-65 years with acute or convalescent COVID-19. The rearranged segments are TRBV3-1 (or the pseudogene TRBV3-2) and TRBJ2-7, and TRBD2 matches 11 of the central bases. What was sequenced was peripheral blood. The CDR3 region reads CASGTSGSYEQYF. The bases are TGTGCCAGCGGGACTAGCGGTTCCTACGAGCAGTACTTC.